The T cell receptor beta chain under discussion was sequenced for a study of blood T cell repertoires in COVID-19. Study-level information: Samples came from the United States, Italy and Spain, spanning acute and convalescent COVID-19. T cells, B-cell-depleted T cells, or PBMCs provided the cDNA or gDNA that served as material.

The repertoire was sequenced with immunoSEQ multiplex PCR; TCRdb's copy has only in-frame clones and lacks some. Here the sample spans 250,000 to 400,000 clones, about 90% being singletons. This receptor was obtained from a young woman who had recovered from COVID-19. Sample: PBMCs or T cells enriched from blood (not recorded which).

The CDR3 loop is CAWSAIRGNYGYTF. CDR3 sequence (DNA): TGTGCCTGGAGTGCGATCAGAGGGAACTATGGCTACACCTTC. The rearrangement uses TRBV30 and TRBJ1-2; D uncertain. Germline CDR1 GTSNPN, CDR2 SVGIG (reference sequence). The V end lost 1 base, the J end lost 2 bases, and 11 bases lay between the germline ends. CDR3 length: 14 amino acids.